The clone carrying this TCR beta chain occurred many times. Unsorted libraries were generated from 2 million PBMCs. These cells had been stored in RNAlater at -80 C. The data were taken from a study of neurological immune-mediated disorders. Trimming removed 4 bases from V and 3 bases from J, with 16 bases in between. This CDR3 contains 15 residues. The germline V gene has CDR1 SGHDT and CDR2 YYEEEE. By 5'RACE with 10-nucleotide random UMIs, the cDNA was made. TCRdb used MiXCR to reprocess the 5' RACE reads, holding one entry per CDR3 protein. The sample records tens of thousands of distinct CDR3 sequences, around 3.5% being singletons.

The sample comprised PBMCs. The V gene is TRBV5-6, the J gene TRBJ1-1; D perhaps matches TRBD1 (6 bases). This TCR was sampled from a woman aged 45-65 years with multiple sclerosis. The CDR3 bases are TGTGCCAGCAGCGCCTATGGGGGGCTGGACACTGAAGCTTTCTTT. This encodes CASSAYGGLDTEAFF. Complete variable domain (other parts from reference TRBV5-6 and TRBJ1-1): DAGVTQSPTHLIKTRGQQVTLRCSPKSGHDTVSWYQQALGQGPQFIFQYYEEEERQRGNFPDRFSGHQFPNYSSELNVNALLLGDSALYLCASSAYGGLDTEAFFGQGTRLTVV.